This is a list of T cell receptor beta chains from one sample in a study of CD8 T cells in Susac syndrome. TCRdb independently ran MiXCR on the immunoSEQ multiplex PCR reads; one entry per CDR3 protein. The sample has 170,000 or so distinct CDR3 sequences, around 96% seen once. Sequencing was done on a sample of CD4+ T cells from PBMCs. The source of these receptors is a human donor with Susac syndrome. CDR3s include the opening cysteine and the closing phenylalanine or tryptophan. Each record gives: J gene, clone size, V gene, CDR3 length, D gene, CDR3 protein, CDR3 DNA. The D gene is left open where the match is weak. Part of the rows lack a size; the others show once, few, many or a class for expanded clones.

J gene: TRBJ2-4
clone size: .
V gene: TRBV6-5
CDR3 length: 16
D gene: TRBD1
CDR3 protein: CASSIDRGAAKNIQYF
CDR3 DNA: TGTGCCAGCAGTATCGACAGGGGGGCGGCCAAAAACATTCAGTACTTC

J gene: TRBJ1-1
clone size: .
V gene: TRBV6-5
CDR3 length: 13
D gene: .
CDR3 protein: CASNRQLTTEAFF
CDR3 DNA: TGTGCCAGCAACCGACAGCTCACCACTGAAGCTTTCTTT

J gene: TRBJ2-7
clone size: once
V gene: TRBV7-8
CDR3 length: 12
D gene: TRBD2
CDR3 protein: CASSFLAGGHNF
CDR3 DNA: TGTGCCAGCAGCTTCCTAGCGGGAGGGCATAACTTC

J gene: TRBJ2-5
clone size: .
V gene: TRBV2
CDR3 length: 14
D gene: .
CDR3 protein: CASSEATWGETQYF
CDR3 DNA: TGTGCCAGCAGTGAAGCTACTTGGGGGGAGACCCAGTACTTC

J gene: TRBJ2-3
clone size: .
V gene: TRBV4-3
CDR3 length: 15
D gene: TRBD1
CDR3 protein: CASSQENRGSDTQYF
CDR3 DNA: TGCGCCAGCAGCCAAGAGAACAGGGGGTCAGATACGCAGTATTTT

J gene: TRBJ1-2
clone size: .
V gene: TRBV29-1
CDR3 length: 10
D gene: .
CDR3 protein: CSARDYGYTF
CDR3 DNA: TGCAGCGCGCGGGACTATGGCTACACCTTC

J gene: TRBJ2-5
clone size: .
V gene: TRBV5-1
CDR3 length: 14
D gene: TRBD2
CDR3 protein: CASSPSGGKETQYF
CDR3 DNA: TGCGCCAGCAGCCCAAGCGGGGGGAAGGAGACCCAGTACTTC

J gene: TRBJ1-1
clone size: .
V gene: TRBV19
CDR3 length: 14
D gene: .
CDR3 protein: CASRAGGANAEAFF
CDR3 DNA: TGTGCCAGCAGGGCCGGGGGAGCGAACGCTGAAGCTTTCTTT

J gene: TRBJ2-7
clone size: .
V gene: TRBV7-8
CDR3 length: 16
D gene: TRBD1
CDR3 protein: CASSLETGAQPYEQYF
CDR3 DNA: TGTGCCAGCAGCTTAGAGACAGGGGCGCAACCCTACGAGCAGTACTTC

J gene: TRBJ1-2
clone size: .
V gene: TRBV2
CDR3 length: 16
D gene: TRBD1
CDR3 protein: CASSVSLPGQGYGYTF
CDR3 DNA: TGTGCCAGCAGTGTTTCTCTCCCGGGACAGGGGTATGGCTACACCTTC

J gene: TRBJ2-1
clone size: .
V gene: TRBV18
CDR3 length: 15
D gene: .
CDR3 protein: CASSPDRGINSEQFF
CDR3 DNA: TGTGCCAGCTCACCAGATCGGGGTATTAATAGTGAGCAGTTCTTC

J gene: TRBJ1-2
clone size: .
V gene: TRBV7-9
CDR3 length: 14
D gene: TRBD1
CDR3 protein: CASSPGQGEHGYTF
CDR3 DNA: TGTGCCAGCAGTCCTGGACAGGGGGAACATGGCTACACCTTC

J gene: TRBJ1-2
clone size: .
V gene: TRBV3-1
CDR3 length: 15
D gene: TRBD1
CDR3 protein: CASSQEASQGVGYTF
CDR3 DNA: TGTGCCAGCAGCCAAGAAGCTTCACAGGGGGTTGGCTACACCTTC

J gene: TRBJ2-3
clone size: .
V gene: TRBV6-2/TRBV6-3
CDR3 length: 16
D gene: .
CDR3 protein: CASSYSGRSGPDTQYF
CDR3 DNA: TGTGCCAGCAGTTACTCAGGCCGATCTGGGCCGGATACGCAGTATTTT

J gene: TRBJ1-1
clone size: .
V gene: TRBV29-1
CDR3 length: 11
D gene: .
CDR3 protein: CSVGGRTEAFF
CDR3 DNA: TGCAGCGTGGGAGGGCGGACTGAAGCTTTCTTT

J gene: TRBJ2-3
clone size: .
V gene: TRBV4-3
CDR3 length: 18
D gene: TRBD2
CDR3 protein: CASSGRRLAGGSTDTQYF
CDR3 DNA: TGCGCCAGCAGCGGTCGGCGACTAGCGGGGGGTAGCACAGATACGCAGTATTTT

J gene: TRBJ1-5
clone size: .
V gene: TRBV12-3/TRBV12-4
CDR3 length: 14
D gene: .
CDR3 protein: CASSSDGATQPQHF
CDR3 DNA: TGTGCCAGCAGTTCCGACGGGGCTACTCAGCCCCAGCATTTT

J gene: TRBJ2-5
clone size: once
V gene: TRBV7-2
CDR3 length: 13
D gene: .
CDR3 protein: CASSLGLPWAQYF
CDR3 DNA: TGTGCCAGCAGCTTAGGCCTCCCTTGGGCCCAGTACTTC

J gene: TRBJ1-2
clone size: .
V gene: TRBV7-8
CDR3 length: 13
D gene: .
CDR3 protein: CASSLEGGYGYTF
CDR3 DNA: TGTGCCAGCAGCTTAGAGGGGGGCTATGGCTACACCTTC

J gene: TRBJ2-5
clone size: .
V gene: TRBV19
CDR3 length: 14
D gene: TRBD1
CDR3 protein: CASTPTGGWETQYF
CDR3 DNA: TGTGCCAGTACCCCGACAGGGGGCTGGGAGACCCAGTACTTC

J gene: TRBJ2-5
clone size: once
V gene: TRBV20-1
CDR3 length: 14
D gene: .
CDR3 protein: CSADFLGQQETQYF
CDR3 DNA: TGCAGTGCGGACTTCCTAGGACAGCAAGAGACCCAGTACTTC

J gene: TRBJ1-1
clone size: .
V gene: TRBV2
CDR3 length: 11
D gene: .
CDR3 protein: CASERGAEAFF
CDR3 DNA: TGTGCCAGCGAGAGGGGGGCTGAAGCTTTCTTT

J gene: TRBJ1-5
clone size: .
V gene: TRBV27
CDR3 length: 16
D gene: .
CDR3 protein: CASSLWGGVEDQPQHF
CDR3 DNA: TGTGCCAGCAGTTTATGGGGGGGAGTCGAGGATCAGCCCCAGCATTTT

J gene: TRBJ2-1
clone size: .
V gene: TRBV7-2
CDR3 length: 13
D gene: TRBD1
CDR3 protein: CASSSTGFNEQFF
CDR3 DNA: TGTGCCAGCAGCTCGACAGGGTTCAATGAGCAGTTCTTC

J gene: TRBJ2-3
clone size: .
V gene: TRBV5-6
CDR3 length: 13
D gene: .
CDR3 protein: CASNHRDTDTQYF
CDR3 DNA: TGTGCCAGCAACCACAGGGATACAGATACGCAGTATTTT

J gene: TRBJ1-5
clone size: .
V gene: TRBV20-1
CDR3 length: 13
D gene: .
CDR3 protein: CSARETGDQPQHF
CDR3 DNA: TGCAGTGCTAGAGAAACCGGGGATCAGCCCCAGCATTTT

J gene: TRBJ2-6
clone size: .
V gene: TRBV6-2/TRBV6-3
CDR3 length: 16
D gene: .
CDR3 protein: CASSSRGAAGANVLTF
CDR3 DNA: TGTGCCAGCAGTTCCCGGGGGGCCGCTGGGGCCAACGTCCTGACTTTC

J gene: TRBJ1-5
clone size: .
V gene: TRBV7-2
CDR3 length: 13
D gene: .
CDR3 protein: CASSSQGGQPQHF
CDR3 DNA: TGTGCCAGCAGTTCACAGGGAGGGCAGCCCCAGCATTTT

J gene: TRBJ2-5
clone size: .
V gene: TRBV7-6
CDR3 length: 12
D gene: .
CDR3 protein: CASSKAMETQYF
CDR3 DNA: TGTGCCAGCAGCAAAGCCATGGAGACCCAGTACTTC

J gene: TRBJ1-6
clone size: .
V gene: TRBV6-6
CDR3 length: 16
D gene: .
CDR3 protein: CASSYGRSSYNSPLHF
CDR3 DNA: TGTGCCAGCAGTTACGGCCGGAGCTCCTATAATTCACCCCTCCACTTT